The source of this T cell receptor (beta chain) is a study of OX40 agonist ivuxolimab in advanced cancers. In the study overall: Ivuxolimab, which targeted the costimulatory receptor OX40 (CD134), was an agonistic, fully human IgG2 monoclonal antibody. Prior anti-PD-1, anti-PD-L1 or anti-CTLA-4 therapy was permitted, and about 40% of dose-escalation patients had received checkpoint inhibitors. The paper reports the monotherapy dose-escalation portion (N of about 47 patients) of the phase I ivuxolimab trial. The purpose of peripheral TCRbeta sequencing was to test whether ivuxolimab changed TCR sequence diversity and led to clonal T-cell expansion. Partial responses were achieved by three dose-escalation patients, of whom one had hepatocellular carcinoma and two had cutaneous melanoma. In the dose-escalation cohort, roughly 80% of patients were male, and the mean age was around 60 years, with a range of about 23 to 80. Of the 50 to 55 patients in dose escalation, about 20 had hepatocellular carcinoma, around 15 had melanoma, 9 had renal cell carcinoma and 9 had head and neck cancer. Intravenous ivuxolimab was administered to patients every 2 weeks at six dose levels: 0.01, 0.1, 0.3, 1.5, 3 and 10 mg/kg. Overall study results and their limits: At doses from 0.1 to 3.0 mg/kg, clonal expansion was seen in both CD4+ and CD8+ blood T cells between baseline and week 6. Which antigens the clonally expanded peripheral T cells were specific for was not determined. After ivuxolimab, CD8+ T cells had more expanded clones than CD4+ T cells on average. In the 0.1-3.0 mg/kg groups, partial responders had among the lowest normalized peripheral clonal expansion, particularly in CD8+ T cells. Low levels of normalized T-cell clonal expansion were also shown by some nonresponding patients.

Regarding this clone: The antigen this receptor binds is unknown. One junction end disagrees with the germline gene, perhaps due to a read error.

For sequencing of the TCRbeta CDR3 region, genomic DNA was extracted from the sorted cells. The immunoSEQ Assay was used to sequence the TCRbeta CDR3 regions. TCRdb's version of the immuneACCESS table is confined to in-frame rearrangements and falls short of the full clone set. An unresolved V gene accounts for under half of the shortfall where checked; the remainder is of unknown origin. Here the sample has roughly 77,000 clones; roughly 92% occur a single time. 0.55% to 0.65% of the sample goes to the ten largest clones. For CDR1 and CDR2, the germline V gene (reference sequence) lists MNHNY and SVGAGI. Its CDR3 holds 12 amino acids, cysteine through phenylalanine. The CDR3 DNA has 36 bases and is translated from base 1. Patients with autoimmune disease history or receiving systemic immunosuppression were excluded from the trial. Peripheral blood for TCR sequencing was collected from all dose cohorts at baseline, on cycle 4 day 1, and on cycle 7 day 1. The samples were taken from a phase I, first-in-human, multicenter, open-label dose-escalation trial of ivuxolimab. Adults with locally advanced or metastatic head and neck squamous cell, hepatocellular, melanoma or renal cell carcinoma were enrolled in the trial. Before TCR sequencing, CD4+ T cells and CD8+ T cells from peripheral blood were sorted into separate populations.

This TCR came from an adult with an advanced solid tumor such as melanoma, head and neck, liver or kidney cancer. The source was CD4+ or CD8+ T cells sorted from blood, collected in a trial of the OX40 agonist ivuxolimab. The sequence joins TRBV6-6 to TRBJ2-7; a tentative D call is TRBD2 (6 bases match). The sequenced DNA is TGTGCCAGCAGTTACCAGGAGGGCGGGCAGAACTTC. This is translated as CASSYQEGGQNF.